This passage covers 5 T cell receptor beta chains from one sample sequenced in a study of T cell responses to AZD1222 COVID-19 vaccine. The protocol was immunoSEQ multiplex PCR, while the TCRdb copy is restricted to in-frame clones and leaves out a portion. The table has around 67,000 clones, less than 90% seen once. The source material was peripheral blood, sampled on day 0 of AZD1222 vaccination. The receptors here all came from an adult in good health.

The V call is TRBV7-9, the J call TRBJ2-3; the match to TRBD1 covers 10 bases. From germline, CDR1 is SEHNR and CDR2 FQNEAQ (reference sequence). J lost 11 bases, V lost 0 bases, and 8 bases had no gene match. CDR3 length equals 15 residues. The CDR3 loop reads CASSLATGTGEKQYF. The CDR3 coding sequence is TGTGCCAGCAGCTTAGCGACCGGGACAGGGGAAAAGCAGTATTTT.

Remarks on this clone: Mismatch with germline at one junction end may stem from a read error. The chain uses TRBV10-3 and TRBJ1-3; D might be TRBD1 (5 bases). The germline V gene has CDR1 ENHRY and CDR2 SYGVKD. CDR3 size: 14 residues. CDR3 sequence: CAIREWGSGNTIYF. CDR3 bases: TGTGCCATCAGGGAGTGGGGGTCTGGAAACACCATATATTTT.

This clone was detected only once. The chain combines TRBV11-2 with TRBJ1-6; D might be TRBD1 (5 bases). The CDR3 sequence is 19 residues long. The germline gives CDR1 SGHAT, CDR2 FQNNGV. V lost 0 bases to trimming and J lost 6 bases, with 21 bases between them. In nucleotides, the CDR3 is TGTGCCAGCAGCTTAGACCAGGGTGTCGGGGTTTCCCCTAATTCACCCCTCCACTTT. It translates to CASSLDQGVGVSPNSPLHF.

In DNA, the CDR3 is TGTGCCAGCAGAAACAATTACCTCCGAGAGACCCAGTACTTC. Its protein product is CASRNNYLRETQYF. The chain is built from TRBV28 and TRBJ2-5; no clear D. V was pared by 6 bases and J by 4 bases, with 15 bases between. Germline CDR1 is MDHEN and CDR2 is SYDVKM. The CDR3 runs 14 residues. Supplemented by reference TRBV28 and TRBJ2-5, the full variable domain reads DVKVTQSSRYLVKRTGEKVFLECVQDMDHENMFWYRQDPGLGLRLIYFSYDVKMKEKGDIPEGYSVSREKKERFSLILESASTNQTSMYLCASRNNYLRETQYFGPGTRLLVL.

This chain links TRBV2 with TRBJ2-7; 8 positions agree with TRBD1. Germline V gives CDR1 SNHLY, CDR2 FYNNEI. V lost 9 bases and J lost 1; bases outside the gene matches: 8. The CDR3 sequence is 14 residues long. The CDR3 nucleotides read TGTGCCAGTGACATCGGGACAGGTTCCTACGAGCAGTACTTC. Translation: CASDIGTGSYEQYF.